This paragraph covers one T cell receptor beta chain sequence. Its antigen is not known. A junction end diverges from the germline sequence, so it may reflect a read error. The same CDR3 is also encoded by other DNA sequences in this sample. In the original analysis: What underpinned the distant-metastasis classifier for papillary thyroid cancer was the set of CDR3 differences across clinicopathological groups. TCRdb re-called clones from the PCR reads using MiXCR. The V and J calls shown here were made by TCRdb, not taken from the authors' results. The sample contains fewer than 20,000 clones, just under 30% of which appear only once. Germline CDR1 and CDR2: LGHNA and YNFKEQ. This CDR3 region has 18 residues. This sample was included in a study of metastatic and nonmetastatic thyroid tumors. About the research overall: Malignant thyroid and benign thyroid patients provided blood and tumor or nodule tissue whose repertoires were compared.

Nobody among the patients had been given any treatment before thyroid surgery. General study results and limits: Malignant tumors reportedly showed significantly higher TCR beta diversity than benign nodules in both blood and tumor.

This sequence was found in a male donor with papillary thyroid cancer or a benign thyroid nodule (not recorded which). Some clones in this sample may be carry-over from other donors' samples. This chain joins TRBV4-2 and TRBJ1-3; tentative D call: TRBD1 (6 bases). Sequenced material: tumor tissue. CDR3 loop: CASSQDNPGQGGRNTIYF. The CDR3 nucleotides read TGTGCCAGCAGCCAAGACAACCCGGGACAAGGTGGAAGAAACACCATCTATTTT.